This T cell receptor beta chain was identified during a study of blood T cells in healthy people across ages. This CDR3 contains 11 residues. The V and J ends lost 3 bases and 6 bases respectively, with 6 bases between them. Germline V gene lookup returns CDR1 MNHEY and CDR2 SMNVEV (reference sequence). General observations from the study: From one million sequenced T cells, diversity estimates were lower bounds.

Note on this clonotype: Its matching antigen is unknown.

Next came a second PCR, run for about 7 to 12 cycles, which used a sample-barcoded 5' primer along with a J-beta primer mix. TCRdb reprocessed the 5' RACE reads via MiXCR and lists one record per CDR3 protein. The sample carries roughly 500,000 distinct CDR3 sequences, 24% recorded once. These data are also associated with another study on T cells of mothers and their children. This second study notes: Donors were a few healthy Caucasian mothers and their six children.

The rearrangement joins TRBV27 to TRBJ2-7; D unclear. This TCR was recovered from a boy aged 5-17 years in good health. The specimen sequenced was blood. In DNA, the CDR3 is TGTGCCAGCAGTTTTGGGCCCGAGCAGTACTTC. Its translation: CASSFGPEQYF.